This T cell receptor beta chain was sequenced during a study of CD4 T cells in relation to SARS-CoV-2 and coronaviruses. The method was immunoSEQ multiplex PCR; TCRdb's version includes in-frame clones alone and lacks a portion of them. The sample carries 25,000 to 30,000 clones, 74% recorded once. CD4+ T cells from unexposed donors were obtained before the COVID-19 pandemic (2011-2018). Isolation of CD4+ T cells took place after approximately 11 days in culture. Worth noting for this clone: Its antigen remains unknown.

This receptor was identified in a human donor in good health. Sequenced material: CD4+ T cells from PBMCs, cultured in vitro.

The CDR3 reads CASNHNHNEQFF. CDR3 DNA sequence: TGTGCCAGCAACCATAATCACAATGAGCAGTTCTTC. The rearrangement uses TRBV14 and TRBJ2-1; D is undetermined. The V end was cut by 7 bases, the J end by 5 bases, with 9 bases between. Germline V gene lookup returns CDR1 SGHDN and CDR2 FVKESK. This CDR3 is 12 amino acids long.